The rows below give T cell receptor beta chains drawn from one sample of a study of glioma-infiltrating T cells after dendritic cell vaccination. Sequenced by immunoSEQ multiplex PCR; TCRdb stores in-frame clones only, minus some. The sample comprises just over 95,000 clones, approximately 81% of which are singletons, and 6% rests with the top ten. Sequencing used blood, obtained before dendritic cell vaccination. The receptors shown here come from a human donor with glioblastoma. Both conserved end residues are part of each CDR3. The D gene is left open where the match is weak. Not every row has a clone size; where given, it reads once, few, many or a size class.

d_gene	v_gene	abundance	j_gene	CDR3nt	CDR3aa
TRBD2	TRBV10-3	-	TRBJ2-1	TGTGCCATCAGTGCCACTAGCGGGAGGGACAATGAGCAGTTCTTC	CAISATSGRDNEQFF
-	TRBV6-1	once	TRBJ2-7	TGTGCCAGCAGTTTACTTGGCAGGGAGGACGAGCAGTACTTC	CASSLLGREDEQYF
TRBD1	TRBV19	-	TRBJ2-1	TGTGCCAGTAGTATATACAGGACAGGGGTCGGCAATGAGCAGTTCTTC	CASSIYRTGVGNEQFF
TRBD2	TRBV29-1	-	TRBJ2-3	TGCAGCGTTGGGGAGTTTGGCGGGGGGCCCACAGATACGCAGTATTTT	CSVGEFGGGPTDTQYF
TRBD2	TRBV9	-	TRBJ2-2	TGTGCCAGCAGCGTAGGAGTTCGGCGGGAGGGGGAGCTGTTTTTT	CASSVGVRREGELFF
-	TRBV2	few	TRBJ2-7	TGTGCCAGCAGTGAAGAGGCTGGGAGCGAGCAGTACTTC	CASSEEAGSEQYF
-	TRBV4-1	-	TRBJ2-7	TGCGCCAGCAGCCAAGAGGGCGGACAGTTCTACGAGCAGTACTTC	CASSQEGGQFYEQYF
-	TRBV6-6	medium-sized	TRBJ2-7	TGTGCCAGCAGTTGGCAGGTCTCCTACGAGCAGTACTTC	CASSWQVSYEQYF
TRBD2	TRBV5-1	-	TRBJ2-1	TGCGCCAGCAGCCCCGGACTAGCTAGCGACAATGAGCAGTTCTTC	CASSPGLASDNEQFF
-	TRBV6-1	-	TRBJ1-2	TGTGCCAGCAGTGAAGCCATGTCCTATGGCTACACCTTC	CASSEAMSYGYTF
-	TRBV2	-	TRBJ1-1	TGTGCCAGCAGTTCGAGAAGAGGGAACACTGAAGCTTTCTTT	CASSSRRGNTEAFF
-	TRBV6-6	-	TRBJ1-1	TGTGCCACAGAGGGTTCAGCCCCGCGGACTGAAGCTTTCTTT	CATEGSAPRTEAFF
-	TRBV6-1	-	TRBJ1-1	TGTGCCACCCTCCTTTCACAGTCGAACACTGAAGCTTTCTTT	CATLLSQSNTEAFF
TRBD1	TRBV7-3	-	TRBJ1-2	TGTGCCAGCAGCCTCACAGGGGGAGGCTATGGCTACACCTTC	CASSLTGGGYGYTF
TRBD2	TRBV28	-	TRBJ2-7	TGTGCCAGCCTAGCGGTACACTCCTACGAGCAGTACTTC	CASLAVHSYEQYF
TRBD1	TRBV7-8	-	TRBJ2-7	TGTGCCAGCAGCTTAGCGGACAGGGGATCCTACGAGCAGTACTTC	CASSLADRGSYEQYF
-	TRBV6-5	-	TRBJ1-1	TGTGCCAGCAGTTACCGGCAGGGGCTCCTGAACACTGAAGCTTTCTTT	CASSYRQGLLNTEAFF
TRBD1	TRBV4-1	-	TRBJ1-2	TGCGCCAGCAGCCAAATCGGACAGGGATTGAACTATGGCTACACCTTC	CASSQIGQGLNYGYTF
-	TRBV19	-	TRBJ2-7	TGTGCCAGTAGTAAAAATGCCAGGTCTTCGTCCTCCTACGAGCAGTACTTC	CASSKNARSSSSYEQYF
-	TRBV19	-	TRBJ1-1	TGTGCCAGTAGTATCCGGGTCACGACCAGCACTGAAGCTTTCTTT	CASSIRVTTSTEAFF
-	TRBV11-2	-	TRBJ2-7	TGTGCCAGCAGCTTAAGCGCCCACTACGAGCAGTACTTC	CASSLSAHYEQYF
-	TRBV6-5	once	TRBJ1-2	TGTGCCAGCAGTTACAGCCAGGGACTCTATGGCTACACCTTC	CASSYSQGLYGYTF
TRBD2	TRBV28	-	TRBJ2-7	TGTGCCAGCAGAGTTGGACTAGCGGGGTCCTACGAGCAGTACTTC	CASRVGLAGSYEQYF
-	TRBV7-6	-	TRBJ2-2	TGTGCCAGCAGCCCCTATACGGGTAGCACCGGGGAGCTGTTTTTT	CASSPYTGSTGELFF
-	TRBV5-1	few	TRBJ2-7	TGCGCCAGCAGCGCGGCCCCCTACGAGCAGTACTTC	CASSAAPYEQYF
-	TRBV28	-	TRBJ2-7	TGTGCCATCGGGACTTATGGAGGGGCCTACGAGCAGTACTTC	CAIGTYGGAYEQYF
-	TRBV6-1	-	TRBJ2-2	TGTGCCAGCAGTGCTCAACAGAACACCGGGGAGCTGTTTTTT	CASSAQQNTGELFF
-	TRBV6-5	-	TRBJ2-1	TGTGCCAGCAGTTACTTGAGAACCAATGAGCAGTTCTTC	CASSYLRTNEQFF
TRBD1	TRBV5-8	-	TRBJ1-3	TGTGCCAGCAGCTACTGGACAGGGACTGGAAACACCATATATTTT	CASSYWTGTGNTIYF
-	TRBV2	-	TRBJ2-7	TGTGCCAGCAGTCCTCTAGCTGGGGGGGGCCGGATTCGGTCCGAGCAGTACTTC	CASSPLAGGGRIRSEQYF
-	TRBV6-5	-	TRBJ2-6	TGTGCCAGTACCTGGACACACGGGGCCAACGTCCTGACTTTC	CASTWTHGANVLTF
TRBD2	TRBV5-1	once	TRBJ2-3	TGCGCCAGCAGCCTCACTAGCGCCAGCACAGATACGCAGTATTTT	CASSLTSASTDTQYF
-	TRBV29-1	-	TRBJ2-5	TGCAGCGTTGTGTCTAGCCCCACCCCGGAGACCCAGTACTTC	CSVVSSPTPETQYF
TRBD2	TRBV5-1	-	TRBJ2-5	TGCGCCAGCAGCTTGGGGGGACTAGCATCCGAGACCCAGTACTTC	CASSLGGLASETQYF
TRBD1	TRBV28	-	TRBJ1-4	TGTGCCAGCAGTACAGGGGGCGCGGGAGACGAAAAACTGTTTTTT	CASSTGGAGDEKLFF
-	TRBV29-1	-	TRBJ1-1	TGCAGCGTTGAAGATCGACATATGAACACTGAAGCTTTCTTT	CSVEDRHMNTEAFF
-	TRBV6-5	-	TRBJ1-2	TGTGCCAGCAGTATCCACGGGGGTGGCTACACCTTC	CASSIHGGGYTF
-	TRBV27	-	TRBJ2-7	TGTGCCAGCAGTTCCCTGGTAGGACAGACTTACGAGCAGTACTTC	CASSSLVGQTYEQYF
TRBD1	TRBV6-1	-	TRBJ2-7	TGTGCCAGCAGTCTGGCAGGGGGCTTATCCTACGAGCAGTACTTC	CASSLAGGLSYEQYF
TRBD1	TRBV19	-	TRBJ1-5	TGTGCCAGTTCGGACAGGGGGCGTTATCAGCCCCAGCATTTT	CASSDRGRYQPQHF
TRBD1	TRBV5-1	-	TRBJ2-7	TGCGCCAGCAGCTTGGGAGGGACAGGGAATTTGGTGTACGAGCAGTACTTC	CASSLGGTGNLVYEQYF
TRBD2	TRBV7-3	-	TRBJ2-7	TGTGCCAGCAGCTTAGGTTCTGCTAGCGGGAGCTACGAGCAGTACTTC	CASSLGSASGSYEQYF
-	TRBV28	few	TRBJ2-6	TGTGCCAGCAGTTTTTTGAGCACCGTCAACGTCCTGACTTTC	CASSFLSTVNVLTF